A selection of T cell receptor beta chains follows, all from one sample in a study of T cell repertoires in cytomegalovirus infection. Their specific antigens are unknown. MiXCR, run by TCRdb on the reads, gives a single entry per CDR3 protein. The sample lists 650,000 to 900,000 distinct CDR3 sequences, about 29% occurring once. The sequencing used cultured CD8+ T cells from PBMCs, collected from culture after CMV antigen stimulation. All receptors come from a human donor in good health (CMV status not recorded). Some clones in this sample may be carry-over from other donors' samples. Each CDR3 is given with its conserved first and last residue. Fields, in order: J gene, D gene, clone size, V gene, CDR3 DNA, CDR3 protein. A D gene is named only where the DNA matches it firmly. Some rows mark clone size as missing; the rest say once, few, many or name a class of expanded clone.

>TRBJ2-2|-|-|TRBV7-9
TGTGCCAGCAGCTTAGAACTGGGCGTCGGGGAGCTGTTTTTT
CASSLELGVGELFF
>TRBJ2-3|-|-|TRBV7-3
TGTGCCAGCAGCAACAGGGAATTCACAGATACGCAGTATTTT
CASSNREFTDTQYF
>TRBJ2-1|-|few|TRBV6-6
TGTGCCAGCAGTTACTCGAGTAGCTCCTACAATGAGCAGTTCTTC
CASSYSSSSYNEQFF
>TRBJ1-1|-|few|TRBV20-1
TGCAGTGCCTGCTACCCGAACACTGAAGCTTTCTTT
CSACYPNTEAFF
>TRBJ1-1|-|-|TRBV5-5
TGTGCCAGCAGCTTGGAATTAGGACAGTCGAACACTGAAGCTTTCTTT
CASSLELGQSNTEAFF
>TRBJ1-4|-|few|TRBV7-9
TGTGCCAGCAGTTCACTTGGTGGGGAAAAACTGTTTTTT
CASSSLGGEKLFF
>TRBJ2-3|TRBD2|few|TRBV7-2
TGTGCCAGCAGCTTGACTAGCGTCAAGCGGGATACGCAGTATTTT
CASSLTSVKRDTQYF
>TRBJ2-3|-|-|TRBV19
TGTGCCAGTAGTATTCTGCCTAGCGGCACAGATACGCAGTATTTT
CASSILPSGTDTQYF
>TRBJ1-2|-|few|TRBV19
TGTGCCAGTAGTATAACATCCGGGACAAGCTATGGCTACACCTTC
CASSITSGTSYGYTF
>TRBJ2-1|TRBD2|-|TRBV27
TGTGCCAGCAGCTCTAGCGGGGGGGCGATCAATGAGCAGTTCTTC
CASSSSGGAINEQFF
>TRBJ1-5|TRBD1|once|TRBV5-5
TGTGCCAGCAGCGAAGGGACAGCTATCAATCAGCCCCAGCATTTT
CASSEGTAINQPQHF
>TRBJ2-5|-|-|TRBV7-9
TGTGCCAGCAGCACCTTTGTCGGGGAGAAACAAGAGACCCAGTACTTC
CASSTFVGEKQETQYF
>TRBJ2-1|-|-|TRBV6-6
TGTGCCAGCAGTCCTTCAGACGTCAATGAGCAGTTCTTC
CASSPSDVNEQFF
>TRBJ2-1|TRBD1|few|TRBV15
TGTGCCACCAGCAGAAGTCCCGGGACAGGGTTGGAGCAGTTCTTC
CATSRSPGTGLEQFF
>TRBJ2-2|-|-|TRBV11-2
TGTGCCAGCAGCTTAGAATGGGGTTCAGAGCTGTTTTTT
CASSLEWGSELFF
>TRBJ2-3|TRBD2|-|TRBV20-1
TGCAGTGCCCGAGGACTAGTGTCGTATACGCAGTATTTT
CSARGLVSYTQYF
>TRBJ2-6|-|many|TRBV27
TGTGCCAGCAGTCTTTCGGGGTCCGGGGCCAACGTCCTGACTTTC
CASSLSGSGANVLTF
>TRBJ1-4|-|few|TRBV11-2
TGTGCCAGCAGTAAGGGGGGGGCGAATGAAAAACTGTTTTTT
CASSKGGANEKLFF
>TRBJ2-3|TRBD1|few|TRBV20-1
TGCAGTGCTAGAGATCCTCACAGGGGCATCCATCCGAGCACAGATACGCAGTATTTT
CSARDPHRGIHPSTDTQYF
>TRBJ2-2|-|-|TRBV12-3/TRBV12-4
TGTGCCAGCACCTTCGATTCCTTCACCGGGGAGCTGTTTTTT
CASTFDSFTGELFF
>TRBJ2-1|-|few|TRBV20-1
TGCAGTGCTATACCTAACAATGAGCAGTTCTTC
CSAIPNNEQFF
>TRBJ2-1|TRBD2|-|TRBV6-5
TGTGCCAGCAGCCTCACTACCGGACTAGCGGGAGGCAATGAGCAGTTCTTC
CASSLTTGLAGGNEQFF
>TRBJ2-5|TRBD1|few|TRBV12-3/TRBV12-4
TGTGCCAGCAGCCCCGGACAGGATCGTGGGGCCCAGTACTTC
CASSPGQDRGAQYF
>TRBJ1-1|-|few|TRBV4-3
TGCGCCAGCAGCCAAGATTATACCCGGACTCAAGGGAACACTGAAGCTTTCTTT
CASSQDYTRTQGNTEAFF
>TRBJ2-7|-|-|TRBV7-6
TGTGCCAGCAGCTTCGGAGTGGCGGGTCCTGAATACGAGCAGTACTTC
CASSFGVAGPEYEQYF
>TRBJ2-1|TRBD1|-|TRBV18
TGTGCCAGCTCAACCACGGACAGGGACATGGGCAATGAGCAGTTCTTC
CASSTTDRDMGNEQFF
>TRBJ2-7|-|-|TRBV6-1
TGTGCCAGCAGACCATCCGGGACGGTGTTGCACGAGCAGTACTTC
CASRPSGTVLHEQYF
>TRBJ1-1|-|-|TRBV19
TGTGCCAGTAGTATAGGGCGATCGAACACTGAAGCTTTCTTT
CASSIGRSNTEAFF
>TRBJ1-4|-|few|TRBV4-3
TGCGCCAGCAGCCAGGGTTTTGCAACTAATGAAAAACTGTTTTTT
CASSQGFATNEKLFF
>TRBJ2-7|TRBD2|few|TRBV7-6
TGTGCCAGCAGCCCTGCGGGAGCCTCCTACGAGCAGTACTTC
CASSPAGASYEQYF
>TRBJ1-3|-|-|TRBV7-6
TGTGCCAGCAGCCCCGCCGGTGTAGCTGGAAACACCATATATTTT
CASSPAGVAGNTIYF
>TRBJ2-5|-|-|TRBV12-3/TRBV12-4
TGTGCCAGCAGCCCCCAGACAGATGTGACCCAGTACTTC
CASSPQTDVTQYF
>TRBJ2-1|-|-|TRBV7-4
TGTGCCAGCACCAAACAGGGAGGATTATACAATGAGCAGTTCTTC
CASTKQGGLYNEQFF
>TRBJ2-3|-|-|TRBV7-6
TGTGCCAGCACCTACCCTATGTCACAAAGGACAGATACGCAGTATTTT
CASTYPMSQRTDTQYF
>TRBJ1-1|TRBD1|-|TRBV27
TGTGCCAGCAGTTTACAAACAGGGGACACTGAAGCTTTCTTT
CASSLQTGDTEAFF
>TRBJ1-2|-|few|TRBV7-6
TGTGCCAGCAGCTTAGGTGTTCTGGGTAGTGATGGCTACACCTTC
CASSLGVLGSDGYTF
>TRBJ2-1|-|-|TRBV7-6
TGTGCCAGCAGCTTAGACGGCAGCCCCTACAATGAGCAGTTCTTC
CASSLDGSPYNEQFF
>TRBJ1-1|-|-|TRBV4-1
TGCGCCAGCAGCCACTCCGACAGGCTGAACACTGAAGCTTTCTTT
CASSHSDRLNTEAFF
>TRBJ2-1|TRBD2|-|TRBV5-1
TGCGCCAGCAGCCACCTAGCTAGCGGGGGTTTCAATGAGCAGTTCTTC
CASSHLASGGFNEQFF
>TRBJ1-5|-|few|TRBV28
TGTGCCAGCAGTCTACGGGGCTCTGGTCAGCCCCAGCATTTT
CASSLRGSGQPQHF
>TRBJ1-2|-|-|TRBV2
TGTGCCAGCACGGGGGGCTACACCTTC
CASTGGYTF
>TRBJ1-2|-|-|TRBV19
TGTGCCAGTCTACAGGGTGATGGCTACACCTTC
CASLQGDGYTF
>TRBJ1-3|TRBD1|-|TRBV5-4
TGTGCCAGCAGCTTGGGTCCGGGACAGTATATTGGAAACACCATATATTTT
CASSLGPGQYIGNTIYF
>TRBJ2-5|TRBD2|few|TRBV20-1
TGCAGTGCTAAAGGCTCCGGGACTAGCGCCTACGAGACCCAGTACTTC
CSAKGSGTSAYETQYF
>TRBJ1-2|TRBD1|many|TRBV19
TGTGCCAGTAGCGGACAGGGGGCAACTTCTAACTATGGCTACACCTTC
CASSGQGATSNYGYTF
>TRBJ2-7|TRBD1|-|TRBV7-9
TGTGCCAGCACCGACAGGGGGGCACGCGAGCAGTACTTC
CASTDRGAREQYF